This TCR beta chain came from a study of cytomegalovirus exposure and HLA in healthy donors. Regarding the study as a whole: TRBV6-2, TRBV6-3 and some other V segments were unresolvable in 87-base-pair reads. CMV serostatus was the only immune exposure information that was available. About 90% or about 30% of the time was how often most TCR beta V segments were productive, according to an earlier analysis.

The CDR3 covers 15 residues. The V gene lost 2 bases and the J gene lost 2 bases, with 10 bases spanning the gap. CDR1 is GTSNPN and CDR2 is SVGIG in the germline V gene (reference sequence). With 60 Vbeta and 13 Jbeta primers, the PCR was carried out. Some clones are missing from TCRdb's copy, which holds only in-frame ones; the method was immunoSEQ multiplex PCR. This table has roughly 200,000 clones, 76% appearing once. About this clone itself: Its antigen is not known.

The sequence derives from a man between 18 and 35 years old in good health and CMV-seronegative. The sample was PBMCs. The chain recombines TRBV30 with TRBJ1-6, with D maybe TRBD1 (5 bases). The CDR3 loop reads CAWSYAGTYNSPLHF. The CDR3 bases are TGTGCCTGGAGTTATGCAGGGACCTATAATTCACCCCTCCACTTT.